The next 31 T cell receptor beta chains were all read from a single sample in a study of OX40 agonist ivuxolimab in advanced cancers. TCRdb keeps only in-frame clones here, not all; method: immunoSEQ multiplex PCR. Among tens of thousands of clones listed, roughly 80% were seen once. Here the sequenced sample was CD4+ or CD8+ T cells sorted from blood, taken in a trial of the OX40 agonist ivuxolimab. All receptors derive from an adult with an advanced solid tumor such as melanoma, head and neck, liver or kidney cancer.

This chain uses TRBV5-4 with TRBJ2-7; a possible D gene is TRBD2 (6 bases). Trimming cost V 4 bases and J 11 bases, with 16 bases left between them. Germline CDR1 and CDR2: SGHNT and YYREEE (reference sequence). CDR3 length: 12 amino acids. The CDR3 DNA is TGTGCCAGCAGCATCGGGACTGCCCTGGAGTACTTC. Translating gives CASSIGTALEYF.

The CDR3 here is CASSKGTGRTEAFF. The CDR3 nucleotides read TGCGCCAGCAGCAAAGGGACAGGGAGGACTGAAGCTTTCTTT. The V call is TRBV5-1, the J call TRBJ1-1; 9 nucleotides match TRBD1. Germline V CDR1 and CDR2: SGHRS, YFSETQ. The CDR3 contains 14 residues. After removal of 4 bases from V and 5 bases from J, the junction contained 6 bases not matched to a gene.

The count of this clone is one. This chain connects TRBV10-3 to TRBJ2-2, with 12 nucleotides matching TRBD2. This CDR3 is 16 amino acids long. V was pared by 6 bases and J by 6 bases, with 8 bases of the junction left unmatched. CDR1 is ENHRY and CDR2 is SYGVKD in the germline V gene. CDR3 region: CAIRPSPSGGAGELFF. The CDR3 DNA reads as TGTGCCATCAGGCCCTCCCCTAGCGGGGGGGCCGGGGAGCTGTTTTTT.

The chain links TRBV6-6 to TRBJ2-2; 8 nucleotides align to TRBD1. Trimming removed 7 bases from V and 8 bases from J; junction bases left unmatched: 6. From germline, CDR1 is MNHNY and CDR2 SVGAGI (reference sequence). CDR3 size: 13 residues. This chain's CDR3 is CASTLRGPGELFF. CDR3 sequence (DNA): TGTGCCAGCACCCTCAGGGGGCCAGGGGAGCTGTTTTTT.

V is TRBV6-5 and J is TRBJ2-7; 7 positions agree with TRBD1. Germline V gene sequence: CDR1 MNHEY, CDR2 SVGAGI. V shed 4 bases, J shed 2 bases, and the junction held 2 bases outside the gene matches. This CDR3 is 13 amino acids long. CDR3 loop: CASSWDRTYEQYF. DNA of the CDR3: TGTGCCAGCAGTTGGGACAGAACCTACGAGCAGTACTTC.

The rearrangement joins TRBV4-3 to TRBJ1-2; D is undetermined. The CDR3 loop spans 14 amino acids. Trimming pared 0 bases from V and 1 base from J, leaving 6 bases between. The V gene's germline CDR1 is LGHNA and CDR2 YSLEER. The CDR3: CASSQERSNYGYTF. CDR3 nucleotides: TGCGCCAGCAGCCAAGAGAGGAGTAACTATGGCTACACCTTC.

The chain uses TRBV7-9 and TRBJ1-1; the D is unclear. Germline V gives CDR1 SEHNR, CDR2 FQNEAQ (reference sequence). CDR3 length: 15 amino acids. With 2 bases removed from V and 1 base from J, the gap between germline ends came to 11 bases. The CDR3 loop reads CASSLYGSENTEAFF. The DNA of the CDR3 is TGTGCCAGCAGCTTATACGGGTCGGAGAACACTGAAGCTTTCTTT.

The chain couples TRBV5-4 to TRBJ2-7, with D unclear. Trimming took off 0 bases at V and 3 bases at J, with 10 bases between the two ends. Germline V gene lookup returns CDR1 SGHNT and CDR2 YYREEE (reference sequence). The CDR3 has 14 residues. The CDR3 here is CASSLATALYEQYF. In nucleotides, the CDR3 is TGTGCCAGCAGCTTGGCCACGGCGCTCTACGAGCAGTACTTC.

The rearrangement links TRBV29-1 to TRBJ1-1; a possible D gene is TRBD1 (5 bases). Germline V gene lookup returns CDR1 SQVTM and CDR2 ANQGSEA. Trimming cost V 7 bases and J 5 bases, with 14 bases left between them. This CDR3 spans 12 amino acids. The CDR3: CSAQGTRTEAFF. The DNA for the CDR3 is TGCAGCGCCCAGGGTACTAGGACTGAAGCTTTCTTT. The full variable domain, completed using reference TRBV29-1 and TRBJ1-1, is SAVISQKPSRDICQRGTSLTIQCQVDSQVTMMFWYRQQPGQSLTLIATANQGSEATYESGFVIDKFPISRPNLTFSTLTVSNMSPEDSSIYLCSAQGTRTEAFFGQGTRLTVV.

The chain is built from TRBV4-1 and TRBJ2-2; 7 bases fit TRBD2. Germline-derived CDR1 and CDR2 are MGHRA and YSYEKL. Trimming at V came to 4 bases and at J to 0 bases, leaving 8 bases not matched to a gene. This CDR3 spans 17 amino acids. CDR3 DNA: TGCGCCAGCAGCCGAGAAGCGGGAACCGCGAACACCGGGGAGCTGTTTTTT. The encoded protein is CASSREAGTANTGELFF.

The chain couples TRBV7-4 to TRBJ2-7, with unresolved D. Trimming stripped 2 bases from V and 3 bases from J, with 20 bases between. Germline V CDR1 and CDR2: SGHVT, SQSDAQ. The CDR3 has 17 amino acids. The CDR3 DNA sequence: TGTGCCAGCAGCTTACCAAGAGAGGAGACCGCATTCTACGAGCAGTACTTC. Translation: CASSLPREETAFYEQYF.

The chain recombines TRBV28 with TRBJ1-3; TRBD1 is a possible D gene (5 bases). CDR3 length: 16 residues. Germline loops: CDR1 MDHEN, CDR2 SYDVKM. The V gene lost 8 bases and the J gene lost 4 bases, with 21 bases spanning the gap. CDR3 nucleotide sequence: TGTGCCAGCGCCCCCCTTTCAGGGCCTGGGGGAAACACCATATATTTT. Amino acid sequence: CASAPLSGPGGNTIYF.

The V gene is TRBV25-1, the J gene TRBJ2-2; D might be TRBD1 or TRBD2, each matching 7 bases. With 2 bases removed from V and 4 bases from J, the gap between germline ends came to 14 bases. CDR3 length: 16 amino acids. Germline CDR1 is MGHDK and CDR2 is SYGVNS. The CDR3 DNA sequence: TGTGCCAGCAGTGAACCGGCAGGGGGGGCCACCGGGGAGCTGTTTTTT. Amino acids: CASSEPAGGATGELFF.

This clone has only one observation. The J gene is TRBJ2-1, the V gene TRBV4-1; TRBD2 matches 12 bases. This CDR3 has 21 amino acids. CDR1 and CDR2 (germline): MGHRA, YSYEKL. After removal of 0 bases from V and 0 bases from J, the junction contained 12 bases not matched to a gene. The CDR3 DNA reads TGCGCCAGCAGCCAAGATTGGGGGGGACTAGCGGGCGTATACTCCTACAATGAGCAGTTCTTC. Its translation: CASSQDWGGLAGVYSYNEQFF.

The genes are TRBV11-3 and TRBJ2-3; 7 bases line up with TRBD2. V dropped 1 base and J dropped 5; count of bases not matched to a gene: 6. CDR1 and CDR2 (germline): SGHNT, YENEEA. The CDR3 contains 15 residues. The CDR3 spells CASSLGRGLKDTQYF. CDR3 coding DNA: TGTGCCAGCAGCTTAGGGAGGGGACTAAAAGATACGCAGTATTTT.

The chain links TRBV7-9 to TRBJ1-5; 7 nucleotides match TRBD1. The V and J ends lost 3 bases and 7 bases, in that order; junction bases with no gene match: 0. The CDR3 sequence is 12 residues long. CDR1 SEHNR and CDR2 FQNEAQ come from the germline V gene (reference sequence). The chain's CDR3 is CASSLDRQPQHF. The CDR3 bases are TGTGCCAGCAGCTTGGACAGGCAGCCCCAGCATTTT. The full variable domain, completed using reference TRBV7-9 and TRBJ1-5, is DTGVSQNPRHKITKRGQNVTFRCDPISEHNRLYWYRQTLGQGPEFLTYFQNEAQLEKSRLLSDRFSAERPKGSFSTLEIQRTEQGDSAMYLCASSLDRQPQHFGDGTRLSIL.

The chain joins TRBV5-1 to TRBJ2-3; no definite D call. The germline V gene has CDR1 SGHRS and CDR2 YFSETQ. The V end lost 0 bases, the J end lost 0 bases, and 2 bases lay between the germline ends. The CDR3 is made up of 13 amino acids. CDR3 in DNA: TGCGCCAGCAGCTTGGACAGCACAGATACGCAGTATTTT. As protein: CASSLDSTDTQYF.

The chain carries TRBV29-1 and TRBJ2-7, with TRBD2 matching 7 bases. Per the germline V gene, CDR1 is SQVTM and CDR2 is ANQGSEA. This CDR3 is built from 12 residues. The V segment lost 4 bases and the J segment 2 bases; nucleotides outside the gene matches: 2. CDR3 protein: CSVVTSAYEQYF. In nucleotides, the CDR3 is TGCAGCGTTGTTACTAGCGCCTACGAGCAGTACTTC.

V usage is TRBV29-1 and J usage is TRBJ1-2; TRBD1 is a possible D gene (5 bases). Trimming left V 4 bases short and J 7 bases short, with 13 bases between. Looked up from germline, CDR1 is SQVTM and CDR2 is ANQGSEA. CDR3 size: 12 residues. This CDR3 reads CSVASGAGGYTF. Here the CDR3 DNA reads TGCAGCGTTGCGTCCGGGGCAGGTGGCTACACCTTC.

The CDR3 is CASSLRQGREYF. The DNA of the CDR3 is TGTGCCAGCAGTCTCCGACAGGGGAGGGAGTACTTC. The chain recombines TRBV27 with TRBJ2-7; possibly TRBD1 for D (8 bases). The CDR3 extends over 12 amino acids. V was pared by 5 bases and J by 11 bases, with 16 bases between. Germline V gene lookup returns CDR1 MNHEY and CDR2 SMNVEV (reference sequence).

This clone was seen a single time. The DNA for the CDR3 is TGTGCCACCAGCAGAGGGGGCTGGGGAATCGTCGAGCAGTACTTC. Encoded protein: CATSRGGWGIVEQYF. The gene calls are TRBV15 and TRBJ2-7; D may be TRBD1 (5 bases). This CDR3 has 15 amino acids. Looked up from germline, CDR1 is LNHNV and CDR2 is YYDKDF (reference sequence). The V and J ends lost 1 base and 6 bases respectively, with 16 bases between them.

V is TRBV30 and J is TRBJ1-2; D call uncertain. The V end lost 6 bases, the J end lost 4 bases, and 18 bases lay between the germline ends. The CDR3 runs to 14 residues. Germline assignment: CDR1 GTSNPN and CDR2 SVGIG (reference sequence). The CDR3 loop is CACPLRSSAYGYTF. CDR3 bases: TGTGCCTGTCCCTTGAGGAGCAGTGCCTATGGCTACACCTTC.

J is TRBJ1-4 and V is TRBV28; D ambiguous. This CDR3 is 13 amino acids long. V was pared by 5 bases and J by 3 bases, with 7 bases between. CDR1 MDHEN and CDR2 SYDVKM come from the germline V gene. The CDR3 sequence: CASSTPANEKLFF. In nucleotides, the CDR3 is TGTGCCAGCAGTACCCCGGCTAATGAAAAACTGTTTTTT.

The CDR3 spells CASSQDSGDPGKTQHF. CDR3 DNA: TGCGCCAGCAGCCAAGATTCAGGGGATCCCGGCAAGACCCAGCATTTT. The rearrangement uses TRBV4-1 and TRBJ1-5, with a possible D match to TRBD1 (6 bases). Trimming pared 0 bases from V and 11 bases from J, leaving 20 bases between. The CDR3 extends over 16 amino acids. CDR1 and CDR2 (germline): MGHRA, YSYEKL.

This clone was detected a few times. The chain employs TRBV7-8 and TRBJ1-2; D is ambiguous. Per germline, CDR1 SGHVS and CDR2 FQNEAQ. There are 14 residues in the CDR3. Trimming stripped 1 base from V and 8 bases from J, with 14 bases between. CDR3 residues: CASSLGVEGRGYTF. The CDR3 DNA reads TGTGCCAGCAGCTTAGGGGTGGAGGGTCGAGGCTACACCTTC.

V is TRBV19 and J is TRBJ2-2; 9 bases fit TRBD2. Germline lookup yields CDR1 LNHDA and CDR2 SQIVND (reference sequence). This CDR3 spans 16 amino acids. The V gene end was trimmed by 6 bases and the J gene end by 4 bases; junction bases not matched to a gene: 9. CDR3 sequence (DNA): TGTGCCAGTAGGGACGTTAGCGGGAGCGCCACCGGGGAGCTGTTTTTT. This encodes CASRDVSGSATGELFF.

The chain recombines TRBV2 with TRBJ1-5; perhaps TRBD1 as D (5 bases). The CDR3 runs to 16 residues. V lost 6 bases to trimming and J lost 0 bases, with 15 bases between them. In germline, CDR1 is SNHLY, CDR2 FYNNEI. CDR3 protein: CASRRARGTSNQPQHF. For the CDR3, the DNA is TGTGCCAGCAGAAGGGCTCGGGGCACTAGCAATCAGCCCCAGCATTTT.

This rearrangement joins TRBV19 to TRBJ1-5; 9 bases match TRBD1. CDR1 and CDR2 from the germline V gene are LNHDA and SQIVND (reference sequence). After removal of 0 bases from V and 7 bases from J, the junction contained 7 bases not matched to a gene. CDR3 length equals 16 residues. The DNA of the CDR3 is TGTGCCAGTAGTATAGATGGGACAGGGTATGGACAGCCCCAGCATTTT. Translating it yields CASSIDGTGYGQPQHF.

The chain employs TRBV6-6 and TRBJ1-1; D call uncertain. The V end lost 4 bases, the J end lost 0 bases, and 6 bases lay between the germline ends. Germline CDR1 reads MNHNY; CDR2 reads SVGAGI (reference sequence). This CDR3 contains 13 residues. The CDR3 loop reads CASSFQLNTEAFF. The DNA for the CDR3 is TGTGCCAGCAGTTTTCAGTTGAACACTGAAGCTTTCTTT.

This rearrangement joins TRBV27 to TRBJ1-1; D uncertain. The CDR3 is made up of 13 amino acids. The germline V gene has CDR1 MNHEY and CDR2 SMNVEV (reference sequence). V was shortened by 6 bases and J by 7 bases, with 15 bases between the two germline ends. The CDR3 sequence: CASRQIWTDEAFF. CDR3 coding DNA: TGTGCCAGCAGGCAAATTTGGACCGATGAAGCTTTCTTT.

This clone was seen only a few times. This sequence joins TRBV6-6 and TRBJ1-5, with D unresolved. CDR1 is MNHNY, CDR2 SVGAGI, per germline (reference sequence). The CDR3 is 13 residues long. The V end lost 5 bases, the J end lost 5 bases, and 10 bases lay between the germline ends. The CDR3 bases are TGTGCCAGCAGTCCAACGGACTATCAGCCCCAGCATTTT. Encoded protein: CASSPTDYQPQHF.